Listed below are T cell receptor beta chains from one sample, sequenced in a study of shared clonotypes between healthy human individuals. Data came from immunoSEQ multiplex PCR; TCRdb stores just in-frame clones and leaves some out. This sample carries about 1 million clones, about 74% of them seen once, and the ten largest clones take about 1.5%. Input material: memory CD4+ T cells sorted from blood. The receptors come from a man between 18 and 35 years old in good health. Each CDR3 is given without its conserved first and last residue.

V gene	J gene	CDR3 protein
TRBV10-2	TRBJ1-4	ASRGGGYEKLF
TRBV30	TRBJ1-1	AWSVQWNTEAF
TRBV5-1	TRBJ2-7	ASSLKSGVYEQY
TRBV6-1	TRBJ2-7	ASRPGQGANEQY
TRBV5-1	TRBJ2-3	ASSWGRGTSTDTQY
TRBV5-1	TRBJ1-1	ASSKGQPNTEAF
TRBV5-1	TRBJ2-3	ASREGSADTQY
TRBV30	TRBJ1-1	AWSFGGGSTEAF
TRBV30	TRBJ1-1	ALDRGVYNTEAF
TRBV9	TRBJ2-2	ASSGSTGELF
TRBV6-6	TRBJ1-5	ASSKEYQPQH
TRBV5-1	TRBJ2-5	ASQDSPEETQY
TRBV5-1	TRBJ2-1	ASSKREGYEQF
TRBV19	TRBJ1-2	ASSYPYREWGYT
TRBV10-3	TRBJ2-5	AISEGSGGRALETQY
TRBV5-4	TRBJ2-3	ASSPRTSGSTDTQY
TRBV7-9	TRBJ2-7	ASSEGTENYEQY
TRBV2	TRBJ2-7	ASQEEDRGYEQY
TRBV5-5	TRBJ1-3	ASSLREMGSGNTIY
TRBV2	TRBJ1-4	AGTHDNEKLF
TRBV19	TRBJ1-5	ASRGGVLSQPQH
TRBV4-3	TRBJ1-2	ASSQDWGIGRYT
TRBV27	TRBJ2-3	ASSLSGYSTDTQY
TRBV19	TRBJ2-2	ASNPGTSIGELF
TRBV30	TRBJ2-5	AWSVGRWRETQY
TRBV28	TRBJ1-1	ASSLGQGRPSLEAF
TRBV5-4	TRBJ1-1	ASSLKTGKGTEAF
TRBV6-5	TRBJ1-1	ASSYSQGPLNTEAF
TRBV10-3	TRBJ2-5	AISLTDATQETQY
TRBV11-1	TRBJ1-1	ASSRGNGGTEAF
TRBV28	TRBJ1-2	ASSLPGGVGDYGYT
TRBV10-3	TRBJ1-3	AIRSTGPSGNTIY
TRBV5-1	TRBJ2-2	ASSSGQNTGELF
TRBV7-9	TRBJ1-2	ASSFSQQGNYGYT
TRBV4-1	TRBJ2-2	ASSPLVWVRAGELF
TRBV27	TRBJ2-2	ASSRSGGLTGELF
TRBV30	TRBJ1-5	AWGVLKGQPQH
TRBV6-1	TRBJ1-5	ASSESRGAERKPQH
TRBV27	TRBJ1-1	ASSFRSGWGTEAF
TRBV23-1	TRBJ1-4	ASSPSGAGVGEKLF
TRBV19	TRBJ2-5	ASSQGAVETQY
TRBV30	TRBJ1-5	AWSVPQGNQPQH
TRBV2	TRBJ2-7	ASKPGTATYEQY
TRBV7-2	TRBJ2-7	ASSLVEQY
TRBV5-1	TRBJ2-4	ASSMGQDKNIQY
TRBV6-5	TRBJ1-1	ASSYDGQGVTEAF
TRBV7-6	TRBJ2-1	ASSSRARNEQF
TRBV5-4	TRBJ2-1	ASSPSGTGSNEQF
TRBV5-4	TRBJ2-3	ASSLRVGGTDTQY
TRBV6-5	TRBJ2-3	ASSQDRGTDTQY
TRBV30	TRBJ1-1	AWSMEPTEAF
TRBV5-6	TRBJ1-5	ASSFRTLGNQPQH
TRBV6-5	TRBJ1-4	ATSKGTFNEKLF
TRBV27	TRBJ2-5	ASSLNRPGTQETQY
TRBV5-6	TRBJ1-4	ASSSNEKLF
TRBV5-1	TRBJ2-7	ASSAGYVGEQY